Presented here are 9 T cell receptor beta chains from one specimen sequenced in a study of neurological immune-mediated disorders. Regarding time point: technical triplicate 2. MiXCR, run by TCRdb on the 5' RACE reads, gives a single entry per CDR3 protein. The sample lists about 59,000 distinct CDR3 sequences, around 24% occurring once. The specimen sequenced was PBMCs. Every receptor here comes from a man in his 60s with HTLV-1-associated myelopathy (HAM/TSP).

This clonotype has ten or more counts. The chain employs TRBV18 and TRBJ1-1, with D maybe TRBD1 (6 bases). Trimming shortened V by 1 base and J by 6 bases, and 12 bases separated the two germline ends. This CDR3 region has 14 residues. Germline CDR1 reads KGHSH; CDR2 reads LQKENI. The CDR3 bases are TGTGCCAGCTCACCACGGGAGGGGGGCTCTGAAGCTTTCTTT. Translating gives CASSPREGGSEAFF.

This clonotype was seen many times. The CDR3 sequence is CASSLSTGDNEKLFF. The CDR3 DNA is TGCGCCAGCAGCCTATCGACAGGGGATAATGAAAAACTGTTTTTT. The gene calls are TRBV5-1 and TRBJ1-4, with TRBD1 matching over 8 bases. This CDR3 is 15 amino acids long. Germline V gives CDR1 SGHRS, CDR2 YFSETQ. With 4 bases clipped from V and 4 bases from J, the junction kept 6 bases outside the gene matches.

CDR3 DNA: TGCAGTGCTAGAGACGCCCTAGCCAAAAACATTCAGTACTTC. The encoded protein is CSARDALAKNIQYF. The genes are TRBV20-1 and TRBJ2-4; D is unresolved. CDR3 size: 14 residues. The V gene's germline CDR1 is DFQATT and CDR2 SNEGSKA (reference sequence). The V and J ends lost 0 bases and 0 bases respectively, with 6 bases between them.

This clonotype was seen ten or more times. The V and J genes are TRBV11-1 and TRBJ2-5; TRBD2 matches at 7 bases. Germline CDR1 reads SGHAT; CDR2 reads FQDESV (reference sequence). The trim removed 5 bases at V and 5 bases at J, leaving 11 bases unmatched. CDR3 length: 15 residues. Here the CDR3 reads CASSPEGGRGETQYF. As DNA, the CDR3 is TGTGCCAGCAGCCCAGAGGGCGGGAGAGGCGAGACCCAGTACTTC.

This clonotype was observed at least ten times. CDR3 coding DNA: TGCGCCAGCAACGGTCTGGGGGCCAATGAGCAGTTCTTC. Translation gives CASNGLGANEQFF. The chain uses TRBV5-1 and TRBJ2-1, with D perhaps matching TRBD1 (6 bases). Germline V lookup: CDR1 SGHRS, CDR2 YFSETQ. This CDR3 comprises 13 residues. The V gene lost 6 bases and the J gene lost 6 bases, with 13 bases spanning the gap.

The CDR3 protein is CASSQGFKITDTQYF. The CDR3 coding sequence is TGTGCCAGCAGCCAGGGATTCAAAATCACAGATACGCAGTATTTT. This sequence joins TRBV7-2 and TRBJ2-3; TRBD1 might be the D (5 bases). The CDR3 totals 15 residues. The V and J ends lost 5 bases and 2 bases respectively, with 14 bases between them. Looked up from germline, CDR1 is SGHTA and CDR2 is FQGNSA. The full variable domain, with the rest looked up from reference TRBV7-2 and TRBJ2-3, is GAGVSQSPSNKVTEKGKDVELRCDPISGHTALYWYRQSLGQGLEFLIYFQGNSAPDKSGLPSDRFSAERTGGSVSTLTIQRTQQEDSAVYLCASSQGFKITDTQYFGPGTRLTVL.

This clonotype was found many times. The CDR3: CSASGTGEVEQYF. CDR3 bases: TGCAGTGCTTCCGGGACAGGGGAAGTCGAGCAGTACTTC. The chain employs TRBV20-1 and TRBJ2-7; 10 nucleotides align to TRBD1. J lost 6 bases, V lost 5 bases, and 7 bases had no gene match. CDR1 DFQATT and CDR2 SNEGSKA come from the germline V gene (reference sequence). The CDR3 consists of 13 residues.

Ten or more counts support this clonotype. V is TRBV20-1 and J is TRBJ1-5; TRBD1 is a possible D gene (5 bases). The V end was cut by 3 bases, the J end by 0 bases, with 12 bases between. Germline V lookup: CDR1 DFQATT, CDR2 SNEGSKA (reference sequence). CDR3 length equals 15 residues. This CDR3 reads CSASNRKNSNQPQHF. The CDR3 region has the DNA TGCAGTGCTAGTAACAGGAAAAATAGCAATCAGCCCCAGCATTTT.

This clonotype came up many times. The chain's CDR3 is CSARDGAGINNEQFF. As DNA, the CDR3 is TGCAGTGCTAGAGATGGGGCGGGAATAAACAATGAGCAGTTCTTC. The chain has TRBV20-1 and TRBJ2-1, with D possibly matching TRBD2 (6 bases). Germline CDR1 and CDR2: DFQATT and SNEGSKA (reference sequence). This CDR3 region has 15 residues. Between the trimmed V and J ends, which lost 0 bases and 5 bases, there was a span of 14 bases.